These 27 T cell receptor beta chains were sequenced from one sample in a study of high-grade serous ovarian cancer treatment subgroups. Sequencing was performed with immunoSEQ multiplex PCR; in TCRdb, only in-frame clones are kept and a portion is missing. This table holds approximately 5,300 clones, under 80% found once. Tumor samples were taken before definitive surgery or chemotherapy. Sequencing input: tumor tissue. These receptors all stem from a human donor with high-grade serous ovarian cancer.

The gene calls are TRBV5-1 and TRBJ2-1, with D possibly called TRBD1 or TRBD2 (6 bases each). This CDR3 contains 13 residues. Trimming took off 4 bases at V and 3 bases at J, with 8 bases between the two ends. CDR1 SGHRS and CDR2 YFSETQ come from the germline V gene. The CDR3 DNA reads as TGCGCCAGCAGCAGGGGGGACTACAATGAGCAGTTCTTC. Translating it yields CASSRGDYNEQFF.

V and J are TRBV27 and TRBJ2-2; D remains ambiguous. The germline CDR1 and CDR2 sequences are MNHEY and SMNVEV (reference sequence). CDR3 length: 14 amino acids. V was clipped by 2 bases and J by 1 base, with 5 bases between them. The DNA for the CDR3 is TGTGCCAGCAGTTTACTAGGGAACACCGGGGAGCTGTTTTTT. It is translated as CASSLLGNTGELFF.

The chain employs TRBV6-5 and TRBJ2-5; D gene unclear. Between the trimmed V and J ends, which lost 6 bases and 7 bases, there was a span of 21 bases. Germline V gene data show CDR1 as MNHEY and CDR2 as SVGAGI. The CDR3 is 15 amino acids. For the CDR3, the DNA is TGTGCCAGCAGGATGGAGCAGAGTGGGGAAGGGACCCAGTACTTC. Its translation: CASRMEQSGEGTQYF.

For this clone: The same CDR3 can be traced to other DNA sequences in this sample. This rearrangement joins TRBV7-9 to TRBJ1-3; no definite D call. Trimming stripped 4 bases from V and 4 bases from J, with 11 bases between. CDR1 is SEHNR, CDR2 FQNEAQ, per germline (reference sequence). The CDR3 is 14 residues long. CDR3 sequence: CASSSGGSGNTIYF. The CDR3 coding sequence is TGTGCCAGCAGCTCGGGAGGCTCCGGAAACACCATATATTTT.

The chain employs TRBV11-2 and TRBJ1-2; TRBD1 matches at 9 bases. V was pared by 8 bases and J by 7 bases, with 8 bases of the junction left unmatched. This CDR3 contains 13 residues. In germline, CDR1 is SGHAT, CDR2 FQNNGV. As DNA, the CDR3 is TGTGCCAGCGCCTCGGACAGGGGAAGTGGCTACACCTTC. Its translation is CASASDRGSGYTF.

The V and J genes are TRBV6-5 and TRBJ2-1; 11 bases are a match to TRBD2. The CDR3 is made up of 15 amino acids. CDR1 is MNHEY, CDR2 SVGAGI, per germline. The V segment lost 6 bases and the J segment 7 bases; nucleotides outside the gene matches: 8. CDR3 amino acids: CASSHLAGGGNEQFF. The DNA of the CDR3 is TGTGCCAGCAGCCACCTAGCGGGGGGCGGTAATGAGCAGTTCTTC.

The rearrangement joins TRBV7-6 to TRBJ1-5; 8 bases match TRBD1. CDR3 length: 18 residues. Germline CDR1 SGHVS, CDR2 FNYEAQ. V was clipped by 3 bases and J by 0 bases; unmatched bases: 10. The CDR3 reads CASSFNAGGQSSNQPQHF. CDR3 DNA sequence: TGTGCCAGCAGCTTTAACGCAGGGGGCCAGAGTAGCAATCAGCCCCAGCATTTT.

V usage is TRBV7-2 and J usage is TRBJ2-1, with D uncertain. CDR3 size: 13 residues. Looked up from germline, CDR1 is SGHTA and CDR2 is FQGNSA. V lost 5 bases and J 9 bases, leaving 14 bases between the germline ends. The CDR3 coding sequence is TGTGCCAGCAGCCTCCAAGGGTCAGGTGAGCAGTTCTTC. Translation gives CASSLQGSGEQFF.

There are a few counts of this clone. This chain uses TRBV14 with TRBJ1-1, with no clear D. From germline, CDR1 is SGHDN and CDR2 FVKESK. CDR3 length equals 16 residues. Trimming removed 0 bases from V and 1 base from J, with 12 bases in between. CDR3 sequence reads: CASSQDYGRANTEAFF. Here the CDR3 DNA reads TGTGCCAGCAGCCAAGATTATGGTAGGGCGAACACTGAAGCTTTCTTT.

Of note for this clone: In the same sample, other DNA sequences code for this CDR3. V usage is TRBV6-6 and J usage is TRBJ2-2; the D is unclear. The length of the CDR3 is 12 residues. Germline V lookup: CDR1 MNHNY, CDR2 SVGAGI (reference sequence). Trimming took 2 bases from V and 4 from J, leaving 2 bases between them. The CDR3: CASSYRTGELFF. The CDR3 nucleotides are TGTGCCAGCAGTTACCGCACCGGGGAGCTGTTTTTT.

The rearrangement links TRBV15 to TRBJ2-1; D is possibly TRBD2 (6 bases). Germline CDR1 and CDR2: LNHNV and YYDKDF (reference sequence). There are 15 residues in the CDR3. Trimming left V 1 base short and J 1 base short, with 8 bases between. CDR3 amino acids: CATSRAAGSYNEQFF. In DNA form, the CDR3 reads TGTGCCACCAGCAGAGCGGCGGGATCCTACAATGAGCAGTTCTTC.

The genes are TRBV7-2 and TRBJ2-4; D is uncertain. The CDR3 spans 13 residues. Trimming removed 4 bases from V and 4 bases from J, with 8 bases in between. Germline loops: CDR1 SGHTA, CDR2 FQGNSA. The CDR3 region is CASSSPEKNIQYF. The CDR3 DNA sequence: TGTGCCAGCAGCTCGCCCGAAAAAAACATTCAGTACTTC. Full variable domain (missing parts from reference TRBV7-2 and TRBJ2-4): GAGVSQSPSNKVTEKGKDVELRCDPISGHTALYWYRQSLGQGLEFLIYFQGNSAPDKSGLPSDRFSAERTGGSVSTLTIQRTQQEDSAVYLCASSSPEKNIQYFGAGTRLSVL.

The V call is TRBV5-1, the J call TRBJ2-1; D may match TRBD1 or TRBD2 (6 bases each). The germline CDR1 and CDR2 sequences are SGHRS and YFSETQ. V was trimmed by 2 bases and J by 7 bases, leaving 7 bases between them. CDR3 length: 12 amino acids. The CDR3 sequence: CASSLGGNEQFF. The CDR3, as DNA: TGCGCCAGCAGCTTAGGGGGGAATGAGCAGTTCTTC.

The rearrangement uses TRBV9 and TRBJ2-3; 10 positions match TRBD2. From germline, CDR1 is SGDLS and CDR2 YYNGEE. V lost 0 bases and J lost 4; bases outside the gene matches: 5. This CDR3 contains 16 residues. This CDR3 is CASSVGVSGGSDTQYF. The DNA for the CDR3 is TGTGCCAGCAGCGTAGGGGTTAGCGGGGGGTCAGATACGCAGTATTTT. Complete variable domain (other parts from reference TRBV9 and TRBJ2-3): DSGVTQTPKHLITATGQRVTLRCSPRSGDLSVYWYQQSLDQGLQFLIQYYNGEERAKGNILERFSAQQFPDLHSELNLSSLELGDSALYFCASSVGVSGGSDTQYFGPGTRLTVL.

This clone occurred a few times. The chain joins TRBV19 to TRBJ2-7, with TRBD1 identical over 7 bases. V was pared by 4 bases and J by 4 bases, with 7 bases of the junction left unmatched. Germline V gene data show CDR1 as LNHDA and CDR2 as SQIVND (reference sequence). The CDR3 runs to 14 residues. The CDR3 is CASSTGTAEYEQYF. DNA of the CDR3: TGTGCCAGTAGTACCGGGACAGCCGAGTACGAGCAGTACTTC.

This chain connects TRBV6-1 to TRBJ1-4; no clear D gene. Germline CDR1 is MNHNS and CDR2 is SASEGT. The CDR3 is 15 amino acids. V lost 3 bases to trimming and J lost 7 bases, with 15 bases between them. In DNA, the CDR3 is TGTGCCAGCAGTGAGTCGAATGCGTTCCCTGAAAAACTGTTTTTT. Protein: CASSESNAFPEKLFF.

CDR3 coding DNA: TGTGCCAGCAGTTTACTCGGGACAGGGGAATCTGATGAGCAGTTCTTC. The encoded protein is CASSLLGTGESDEQFF. V gene TRBV27 combines with J gene TRBJ2-1; the match to TRBD1 covers 10 bases. J gave up 8 bases and V 2 bases, and 9 bases lay outside the gene matches. CDR3 length: 16 residues. Germline CDR1 MNHEY, CDR2 SMNVEV (reference sequence).

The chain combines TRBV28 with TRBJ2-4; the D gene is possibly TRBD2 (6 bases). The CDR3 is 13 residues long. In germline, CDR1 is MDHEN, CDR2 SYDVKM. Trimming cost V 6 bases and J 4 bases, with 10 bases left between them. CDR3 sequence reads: CASRTTRKNIQYF. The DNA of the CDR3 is TGTGCCAGCAGAACGACTAGGAAAAACATTCAGTACTTC.

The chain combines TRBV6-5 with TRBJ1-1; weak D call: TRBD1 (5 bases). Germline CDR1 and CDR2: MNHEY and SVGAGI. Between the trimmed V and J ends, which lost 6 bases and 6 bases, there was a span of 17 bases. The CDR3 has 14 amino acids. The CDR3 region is CASSPVLQVPEAFF. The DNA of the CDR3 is TGTGCCAGCAGCCCCGTTTTACAGGTCCCTGAAGCTTTCTTT.

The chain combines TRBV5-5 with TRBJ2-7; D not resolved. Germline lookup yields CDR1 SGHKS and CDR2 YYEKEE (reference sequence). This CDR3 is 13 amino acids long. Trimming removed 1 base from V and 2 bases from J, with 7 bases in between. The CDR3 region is CASSLYLPYEQYF. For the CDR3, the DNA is TGTGCCAGCAGCTTGTATCTCCCCTACGAGCAGTACTTC. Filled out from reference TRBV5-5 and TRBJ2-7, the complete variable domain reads DAGVTQSPTHLIKTRGQQVTLRCSPISGHKSVSWYQQVLGQGPQFIFQYYEKEERGRGNFPDRFSARQFPNYSSELNVNALLLGDSALYLCASSLYLPYEQYFGPGTRLTVT.

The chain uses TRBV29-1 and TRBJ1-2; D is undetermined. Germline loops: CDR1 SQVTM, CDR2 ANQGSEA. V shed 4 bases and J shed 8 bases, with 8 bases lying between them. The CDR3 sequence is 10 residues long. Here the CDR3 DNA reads TGCAGCGTTGGCCTAGGAGGCTACACCTTC. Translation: CSVGLGGYTF.

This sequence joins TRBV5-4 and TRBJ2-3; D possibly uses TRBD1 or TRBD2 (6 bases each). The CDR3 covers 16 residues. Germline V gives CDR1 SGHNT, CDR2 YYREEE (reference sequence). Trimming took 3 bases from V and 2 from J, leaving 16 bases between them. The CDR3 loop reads CASSSGDTRITDTQYF. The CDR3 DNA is TGTGCCAGCAGCTCGGGGGACACTAGAATCACAGATACGCAGTATTTT.

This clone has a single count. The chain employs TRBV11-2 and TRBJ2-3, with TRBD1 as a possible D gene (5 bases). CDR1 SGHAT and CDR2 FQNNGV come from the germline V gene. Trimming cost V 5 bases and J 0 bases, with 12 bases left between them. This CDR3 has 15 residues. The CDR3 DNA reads TGTGCCAGCAGCCCGACAGAGAGTAGCACAGATACGCAGTATTTT. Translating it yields CASSPTESSTDTQYF.

The CDR3 here is CASSRLIQHEAFF. DNA of the CDR3: TGTGCCAGCAGTCGGCTAATTCAACATGAAGCTTTCTTT. The rearrangement links TRBV6-5 to TRBJ1-1; D remains unclear. This CDR3 region has 13 residues. CDR1 and CDR2 from the germline V gene are MNHEY and SVGAGI. The germline V and J ends were trimmed by 5 bases and 7 bases, with 14 bases remaining between them.

CDR3 residues: CASSPIWGGEAFF. The CDR3 DNA follows: TGTGCCAGCAGCCCCATATGGGGGGGTGAAGCTTTCTTT. V and J are TRBV6-4 and TRBJ1-1, with D perhaps matching TRBD1 (5 bases). Germline lookup yields CDR1 MRHNA and CDR2 SNTAGT. V shed 6 bases and J shed 7 bases, with 15 bases lying between them. The CDR3 has 13 residues.

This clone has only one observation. Here the CDR3 reads CASSINPGGYEQFF. In DNA form, the CDR3 reads TGTGCCAGTAGTATAAATCCCGGGGGCTATGAGCAGTTCTTC. This rearrangement joins TRBV19 to TRBJ2-1; D is tentatively TRBD1 or TRBD2 (6 bases each). The CDR3 is 14 residues long. Trimming removed 2 bases from V and 8 bases from J, with 13 bases in between. From germline, CDR1 is LNHDA and CDR2 SQIVND (reference sequence).

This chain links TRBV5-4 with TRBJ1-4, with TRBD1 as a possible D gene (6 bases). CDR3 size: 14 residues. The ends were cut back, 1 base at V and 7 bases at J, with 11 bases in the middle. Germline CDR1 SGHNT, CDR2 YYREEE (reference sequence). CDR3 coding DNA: TGTGCCAGCAGCTTGAACAGGGAGGGTGAAAAACTGTTTTTT. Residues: CASSLNREGEKLFF.